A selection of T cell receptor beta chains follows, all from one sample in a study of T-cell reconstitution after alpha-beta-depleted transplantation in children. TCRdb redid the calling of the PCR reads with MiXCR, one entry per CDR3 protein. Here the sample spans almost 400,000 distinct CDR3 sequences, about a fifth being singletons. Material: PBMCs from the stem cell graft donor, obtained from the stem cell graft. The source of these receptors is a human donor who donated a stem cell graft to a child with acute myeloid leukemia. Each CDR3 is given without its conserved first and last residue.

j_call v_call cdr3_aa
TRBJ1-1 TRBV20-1 SARDWGAGNTEAF
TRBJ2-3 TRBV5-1 ASSLGVAGASSDTQY
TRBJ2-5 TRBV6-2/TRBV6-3 ASSYVAAEETQY
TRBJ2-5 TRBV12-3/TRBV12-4 ASRPRQEQETQY
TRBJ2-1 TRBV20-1 SARALAGFSYNEQF
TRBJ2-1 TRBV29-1 SVEDRRESMNEQF
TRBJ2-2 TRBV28 ASNEGRSHTGELF
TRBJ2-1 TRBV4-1 ASSQVMGGEQF
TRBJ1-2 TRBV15 ATSRVGTGPGYT
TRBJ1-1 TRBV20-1 SAKGGPGQGIGNTEAF
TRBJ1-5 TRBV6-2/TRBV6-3 ASSSWGQPQH
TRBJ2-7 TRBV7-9 ASSFRVDSYEQY
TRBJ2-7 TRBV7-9 ASSSGTSGSPAYEQY
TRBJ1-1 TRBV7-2 ASSLGDRAF
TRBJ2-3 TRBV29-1 SVWTSGNTDTQY
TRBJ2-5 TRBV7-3 ASSLFGSPVETQY
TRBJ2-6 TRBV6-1 ASQGSPGANVLT
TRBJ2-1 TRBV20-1 SASKTSGTSEQF
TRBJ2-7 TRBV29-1 SVRTHVSYEQY
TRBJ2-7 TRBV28 ASSTGGSSGELY
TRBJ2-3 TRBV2 ASSGYSVSTDTQY
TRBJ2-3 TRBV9 ASSRQGALGTDTQY
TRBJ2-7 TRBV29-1 SAGQGVHEQY
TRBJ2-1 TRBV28 ASSYTGGQGYNEQF
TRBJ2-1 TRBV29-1 SAGLGGEFEQF
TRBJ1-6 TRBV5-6 ASSLDTGTANSPLH
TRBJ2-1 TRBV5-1 ASSWTSGSNEQF
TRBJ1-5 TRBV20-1 SATRDRDYQPQH